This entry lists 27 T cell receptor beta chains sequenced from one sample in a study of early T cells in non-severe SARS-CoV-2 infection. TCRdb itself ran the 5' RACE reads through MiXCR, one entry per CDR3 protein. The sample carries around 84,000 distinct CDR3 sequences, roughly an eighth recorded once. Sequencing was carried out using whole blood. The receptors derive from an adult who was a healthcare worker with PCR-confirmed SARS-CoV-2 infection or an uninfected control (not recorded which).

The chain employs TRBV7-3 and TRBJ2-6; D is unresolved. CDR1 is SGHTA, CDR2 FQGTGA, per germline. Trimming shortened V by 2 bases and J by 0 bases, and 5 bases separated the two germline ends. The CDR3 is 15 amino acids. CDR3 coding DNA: TGTGCCAGCAGCTTAGTGGACTCTGGGGCCAACGTCCTGACTTTC. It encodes CASSLVDSGANVLTF.

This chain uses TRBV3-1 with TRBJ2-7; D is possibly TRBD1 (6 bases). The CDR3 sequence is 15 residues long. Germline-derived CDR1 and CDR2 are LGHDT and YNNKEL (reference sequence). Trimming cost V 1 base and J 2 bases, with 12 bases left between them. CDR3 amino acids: CASSQGSAGAYEQYF. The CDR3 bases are TGTGCCAGCAGCCAAGGCTCGGCAGGGGCCTACGAGCAGTACTTC.

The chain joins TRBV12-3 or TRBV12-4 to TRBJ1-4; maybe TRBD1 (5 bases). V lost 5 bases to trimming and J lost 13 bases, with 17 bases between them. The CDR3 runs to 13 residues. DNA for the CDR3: TGTGCCAGCAGTCTAAACCCCAGGGAGGGACTGTTTTTT. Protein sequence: CASSLNPREGLFF.

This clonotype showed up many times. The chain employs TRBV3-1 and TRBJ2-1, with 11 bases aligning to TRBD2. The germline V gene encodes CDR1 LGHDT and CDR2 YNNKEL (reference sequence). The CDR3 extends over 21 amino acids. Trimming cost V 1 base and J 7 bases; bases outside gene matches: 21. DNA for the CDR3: TGTGCCAGCAGCCAAGGGGTGGAGGTACTAGCGGGAGCCGGACCGTGGAATGAGCAGTTCTTC. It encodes CASSQGVEVLAGAGPWNEQFF.

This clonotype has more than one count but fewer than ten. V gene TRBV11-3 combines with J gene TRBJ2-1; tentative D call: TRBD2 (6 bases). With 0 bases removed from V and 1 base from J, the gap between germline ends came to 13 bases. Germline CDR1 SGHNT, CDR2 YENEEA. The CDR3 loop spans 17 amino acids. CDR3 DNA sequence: TGTGCCAGCAGCTTAGATGGGCATGGGGGGTCCTACAATGAGCAGTTCTTC. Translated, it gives CASSLDGHGGSYNEQFF.

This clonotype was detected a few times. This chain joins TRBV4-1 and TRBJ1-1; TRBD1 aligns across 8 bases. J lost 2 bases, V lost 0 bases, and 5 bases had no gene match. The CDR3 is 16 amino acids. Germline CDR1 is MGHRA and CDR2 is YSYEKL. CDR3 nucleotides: TGCGCCAGCAGCCAAGATCGGACAGGGCTTAACACTGAAGCTTTCTTT. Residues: CASSQDRTGLNTEAFF.

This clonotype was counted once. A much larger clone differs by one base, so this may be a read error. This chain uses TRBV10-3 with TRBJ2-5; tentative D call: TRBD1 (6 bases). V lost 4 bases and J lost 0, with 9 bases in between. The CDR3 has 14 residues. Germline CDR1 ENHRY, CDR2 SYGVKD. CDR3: CAISGGQNQETQYF. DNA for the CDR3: TGTGCCATCAGTGGAGGACAGAACCAAGAGACCCAGTACTTC.

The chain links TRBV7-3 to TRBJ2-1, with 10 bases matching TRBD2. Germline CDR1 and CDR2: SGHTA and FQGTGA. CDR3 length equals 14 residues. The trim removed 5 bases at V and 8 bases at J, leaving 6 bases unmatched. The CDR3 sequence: CASSALAGGHEQFF. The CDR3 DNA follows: TGTGCCAGCAGCGCTTTAGCGGGAGGACATGAGCAGTTCTTC.

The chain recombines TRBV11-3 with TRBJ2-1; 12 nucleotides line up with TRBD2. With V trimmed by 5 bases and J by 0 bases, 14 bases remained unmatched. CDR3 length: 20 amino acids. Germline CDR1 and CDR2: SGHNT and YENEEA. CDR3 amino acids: CASSRPTGTSGPSSYNEQFF. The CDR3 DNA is TGTGCCAGCAGCCGACCTACCGGGACTAGCGGGCCGAGCTCCTACAATGAGCAGTTCTTC.

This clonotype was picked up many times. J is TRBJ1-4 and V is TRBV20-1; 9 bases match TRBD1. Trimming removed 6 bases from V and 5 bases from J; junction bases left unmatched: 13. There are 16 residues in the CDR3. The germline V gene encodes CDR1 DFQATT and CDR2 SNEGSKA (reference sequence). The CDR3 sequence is CSALTAYRGRNEKLFF. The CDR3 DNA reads TGCAGTGCGCTTACCGCTTACAGGGGGCGGAATGAAAAACTGTTTTTT.

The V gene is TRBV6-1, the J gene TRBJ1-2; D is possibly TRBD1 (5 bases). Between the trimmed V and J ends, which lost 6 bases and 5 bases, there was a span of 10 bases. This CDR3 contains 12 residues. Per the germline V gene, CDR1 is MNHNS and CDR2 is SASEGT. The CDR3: CASSGTTYGYTF. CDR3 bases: TGTGCCAGCAGCGGGACTACTTATGGCTACACCTTC.

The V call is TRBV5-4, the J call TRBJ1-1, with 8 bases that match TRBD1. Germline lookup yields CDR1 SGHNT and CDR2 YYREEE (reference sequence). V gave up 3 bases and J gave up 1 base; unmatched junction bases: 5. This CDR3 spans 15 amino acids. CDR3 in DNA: TGTGCCAGCAGCTACGTTACAGGGGGGAACACTGAAGCTTTCTTT. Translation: CASSYVTGGNTEAFF.

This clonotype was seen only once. CDR3 DNA sequence: TGTGCCAGTAGTATAACAGGGGTCACCTACGAGCAGTACTTC. It translates to CASSITGVTYEQYF. J is TRBJ2-7 and V is TRBV19; 7 nucleotides agree with TRBD1. The CDR3 length is 14 residues. The V gene's germline CDR1 is LNHDA and CDR2 SQIVND (reference sequence). V shed 2 bases, J shed 2 bases, and the junction held 3 bases outside the gene matches. Combining the CDR3 with reference TRBV19 and TRBJ2-7 gives the whole variable domain DGGITQSPKYLFRKEGQNVTLSCEQNLNHDAMYWYRQDPGQGLRLIYYSQIVNDFQKGDIAEGYSVSREKKESFPLTVTSAQKNPTAFYLCASSITGVTYEQYFGPGTRLTVT.

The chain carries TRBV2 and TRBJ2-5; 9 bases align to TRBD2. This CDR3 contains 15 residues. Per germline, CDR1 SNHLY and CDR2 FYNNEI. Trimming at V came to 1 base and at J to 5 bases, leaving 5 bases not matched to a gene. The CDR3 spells CASSEGSGGLETQYF. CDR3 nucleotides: TGTGCCAGCAGTGAAGGTAGCGGGGGCCTGGAGACCCAGTACTTC.

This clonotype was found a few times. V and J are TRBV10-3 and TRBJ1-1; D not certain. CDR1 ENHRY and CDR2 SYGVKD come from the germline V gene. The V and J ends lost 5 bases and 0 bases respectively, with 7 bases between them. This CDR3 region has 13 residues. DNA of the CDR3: TGTGCCATCAGTACCACTCTGAACACTGAAGCTTTCTTT. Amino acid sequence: CAISTTLNTEAFF.

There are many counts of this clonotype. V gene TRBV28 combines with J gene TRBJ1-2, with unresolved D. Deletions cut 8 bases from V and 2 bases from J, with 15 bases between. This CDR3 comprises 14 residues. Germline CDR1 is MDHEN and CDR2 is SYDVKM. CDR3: CASGWQADNYGYTF. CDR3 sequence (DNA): TGTGCCAGCGGATGGCAGGCCGACAACTATGGCTACACCTTC.

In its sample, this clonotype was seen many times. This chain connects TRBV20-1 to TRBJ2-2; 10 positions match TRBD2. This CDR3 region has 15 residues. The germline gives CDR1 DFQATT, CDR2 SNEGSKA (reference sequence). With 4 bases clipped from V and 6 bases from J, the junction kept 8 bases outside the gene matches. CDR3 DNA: TGCAGTGCTACTAGCGGGAGCAGAGCACCCGGGGAGCTGTTTTTT. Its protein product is CSATSGSRAPGELFF.

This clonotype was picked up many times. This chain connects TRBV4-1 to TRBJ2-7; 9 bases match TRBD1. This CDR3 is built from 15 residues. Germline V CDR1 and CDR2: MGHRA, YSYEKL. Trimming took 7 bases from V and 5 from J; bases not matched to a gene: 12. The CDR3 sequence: CASTEGDRAVHEQYF. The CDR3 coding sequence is TGCGCCAGCACCGAGGGGGACAGGGCTGTCCACGAGCAGTACTTC.

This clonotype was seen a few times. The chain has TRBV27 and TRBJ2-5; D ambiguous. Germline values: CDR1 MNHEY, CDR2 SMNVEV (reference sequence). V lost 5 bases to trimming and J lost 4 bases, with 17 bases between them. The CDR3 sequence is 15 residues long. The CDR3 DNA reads TGTGCCAGCAGTCTCTTGTGGACCGGAGCAGAGACCCAGTACTTC. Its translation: CASSLLWTGAETQYF.

CDR3 coding DNA: TGCAGTGCTTGGGACAGAAGGACGAATCAGCCCCAGCATTTT. Encoded protein: CSAWDRRTNQPQHF. The gene calls are TRBV20-1 and TRBJ1-5, with 7 bases lining up with TRBD1. V shed 5 bases and J 4 bases; nucleotides not matched to a gene: 8. The CDR3 spans 14 residues. CDR1 is DFQATT and CDR2 is SNEGSKA in the germline V gene (reference sequence).

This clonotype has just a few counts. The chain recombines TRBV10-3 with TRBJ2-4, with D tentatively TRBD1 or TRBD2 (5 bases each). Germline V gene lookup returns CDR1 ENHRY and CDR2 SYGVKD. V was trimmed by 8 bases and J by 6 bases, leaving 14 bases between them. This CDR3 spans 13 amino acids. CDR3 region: CAIGEQGTNIQYF. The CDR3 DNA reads TGTGCCATCGGGGAGCAGGGAACAAACATTCAGTACTTC.

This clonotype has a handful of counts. CDR3 sequence reads: CASSVEHTSGSKVADTQYF. The CDR3 DNA sequence: TGTGCCAGCAGCGTAGAGCACACTAGCGGGAGTAAAGTGGCAGATACGCAGTATTTT. The V call is TRBV9, the J call TRBJ2-3; 11 nucleotides agree with TRBD2. This CDR3 comprises 19 residues. The V gene's germline CDR1 is SGDLS and CDR2 YYNGEE. V shed 0 bases and J 4 bases; nucleotides not matched to a gene: 13.

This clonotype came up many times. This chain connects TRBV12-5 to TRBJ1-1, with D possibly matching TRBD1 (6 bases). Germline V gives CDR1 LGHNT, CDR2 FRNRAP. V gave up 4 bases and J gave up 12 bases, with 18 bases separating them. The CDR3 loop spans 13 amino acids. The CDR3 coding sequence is TGTGCTAGTGGTTCGTTTGGTGGCAGGGACACTTTCTTT. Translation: CASGSFGGRDTFF.

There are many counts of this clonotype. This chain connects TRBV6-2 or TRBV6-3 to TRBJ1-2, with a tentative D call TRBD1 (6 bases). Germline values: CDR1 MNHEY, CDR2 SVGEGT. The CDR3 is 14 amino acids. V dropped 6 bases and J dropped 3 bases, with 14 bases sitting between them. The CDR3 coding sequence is TGTGCCAGCAGCCCCGTTAGGACAGACTATGGCTACACCTTC. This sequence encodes CASSPVRTDYGYTF.

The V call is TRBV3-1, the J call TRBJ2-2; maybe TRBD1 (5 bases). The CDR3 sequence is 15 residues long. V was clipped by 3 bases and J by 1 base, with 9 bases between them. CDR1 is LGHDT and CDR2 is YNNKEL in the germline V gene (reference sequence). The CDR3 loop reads CASSQGLMNTGELFF. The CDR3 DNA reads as TGTGCCAGCAGCCAGGGGCTGATGAACACCGGGGAGCTGTTTTTT.

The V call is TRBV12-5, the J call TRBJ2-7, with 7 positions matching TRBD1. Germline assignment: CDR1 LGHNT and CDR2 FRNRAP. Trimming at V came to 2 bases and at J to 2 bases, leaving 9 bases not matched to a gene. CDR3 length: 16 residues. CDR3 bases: TGTGCTAGTGGTTTGCCGAAGGGACAGCCAGCCTACGAGCAGTACTTC. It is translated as CASGLPKGQPAYEQYF.

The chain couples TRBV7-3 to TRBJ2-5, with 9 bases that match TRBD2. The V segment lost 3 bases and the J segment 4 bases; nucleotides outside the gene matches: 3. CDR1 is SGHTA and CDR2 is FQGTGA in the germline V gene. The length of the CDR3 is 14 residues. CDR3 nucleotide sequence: TGTGCCAGCAGCTTCGGGACTAGCTCAGAGACCCAGTACTTC. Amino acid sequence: CASSFGTSSETQYF.